This TCR beta chain was obtained from a study of neurological immune-mediated disorders. About the research overall: A relapsing-remitting course was seen in most of the 34 multiple sclerosis patients and a secondary progressive course in 3.

From the 5' RACE reads, TCRdb called clonotypes with MiXCR, one entry per CDR3 protein. The sample lists tens of thousands of distinct CDR3 sequences, 3% to 3.5% seen once, with about 8.3% in the top ten. There are many counts of this clonotype. Its specificity is not known. V lost 2 bases and J lost 11; bases outside the gene matches: 7. The germline V gene encodes CDR1 MNHNY and CDR2 SVGAGI (reference sequence). This CDR3 has 15 residues. Findings and caveats of the study: In HTLV-1-associated myelopathy, TCR clonal expansion was greatest, whereas multiple sclerosis had the least, falling below healthy controls.

Time point of the sample: longitudinal time-point 1 (baseline). This TCR came from a woman between 55 and 75 years old with multiple sclerosis. The sequenced material came from PBMCs. V is TRBV6-6 and J is TRBJ2-1, with TRBD2 identical over 12 bases. The CDR3 region is CASSYRASGGAQQFF. Here the CDR3 DNA reads TGTGCCAGCAGTTACCGGGCTAGCGGGGGGGCTCAGCAGTTCTTC.